This T cell receptor (beta chain) was captured in a study of blood T cell repertoires in COVID-19. Turning to the study itself: Whether acute or convalescent, the COVID-19 samples came from the United States, Italy and Spain.

In the original analysis: The authors estimated nucleated cell counts from reference gene primer amplification. Sequencing used immunoSEQ multiplex PCR; TCRdb keeps in-frame clones, though not all of them. From that table come the V and J calls and clone size; the DNA was used to work out D and trimming. The sample consists of hundreds of thousands of clones, 84% of them appearing once. Individuals drawn from under 30 US areas were roughly 18 to 95 years old. Clinical history as reported by participants underpinned cohort assignment. V lost 2 bases, J lost 10 bases, and 12 bases lay in between. Germline V CDR1 and CDR2: KGHSH, LQKENI. The CDR3 length is 13 residues.

This rearrangement joins TRBV18 to TRBJ2-1; a weak D match, TRBD1 (5 bases). Sequenced sample: PBMCs or T cells enriched from blood (not recorded which). The clonotype originates from a man younger than 45 with acute COVID-19. The CDR3: CASSPAGLNEQFF. The CDR3 nucleotides are TGTGCCAGCTCACCAGCAGGGTTGAACGAGCAGTTCTTC.